One and the same sample provided the 31 T cell receptor beta chains below, sequenced in a study of OX40 agonist ivuxolimab in advanced cancers. Assay: immunoSEQ multiplex PCR; the TCRdb copy retains only in-frame clones and omits some. This table holds 63,000 or so clones, around 88% found once. Sequencing was performed on CD4+ or CD8+ T cells sorted from blood, taken in a trial of the OX40 agonist ivuxolimab. The receptors derive from an adult with an advanced solid tumor such as melanoma, head and neck, liver or kidney cancer.

For the CDR3, the DNA is TGCGCCAGCAGTCCCACAGGGCTTAATGAAAAACTGTTTTTT. Protein: CASSPTGLNEKLFF. The chain is built from TRBV5-1 and TRBJ1-4; maybe TRBD1 (6 bases). Germline V gene lookup returns CDR1 SGHRS and CDR2 YFSETQ. Trimming stripped 5 bases from V and 4 bases from J, with 12 bases between. The CDR3 length is 14 residues.

The V gene is TRBV2, the J gene TRBJ1-1; TRBD1 matches at 7 bases. Germline V gene data show CDR1 as SNHLY and CDR2 as FYNNEI. The CDR3 consists of 16 residues. Trimming removed 6 bases from V and 0 bases from J; junction bases left unmatched: 10. CDR3: CASRRNTGAMNTEAFF. CDR3 sequence (DNA): TGTGCCAGCAGGCGTAACACAGGGGCCATGAACACTGAAGCTTTCTTT.

In nucleotides, the CDR3 is TGTGCCAGCAGTCCCTCAGGGGTTTGGGATGGCTACACCTTC. Translation: CASSPSGVWDGYTF. J is TRBJ1-2 and V is TRBV28; tentative D call: TRBD1 (6 bases). The ends were cut back, 5 bases at V and 6 bases at J, with 16 bases in the middle. CDR1 is MDHEN and CDR2 is SYDVKM in the germline V gene. CDR3 length: 14 residues.

CDR3 sequence reads: CASSPSRFGETQYF. In nucleotides, the CDR3 is TGTGCCAGCAGCCCCTCTCGCTTCGGGGAGACCCAGTACTTC. The chain uses TRBV6-5 and TRBJ2-5; no firm D call. The ends were cut back, 6 bases at V and 5 bases at J, with 16 bases in the middle. The CDR3 sequence is 14 residues long. The V gene's germline CDR1 is MNHEY and CDR2 SVGAGI.

This clone came up once. CDR3 nucleotides: TGTGCCAGCAGCCACCAAGGGACAGGGCCCTACGAGCAGTACTTC. Amino acid sequence: CASSHQGTGPYEQYF. The rearrangement links TRBV5-5 to TRBJ2-7, with 9 nucleotides matching TRBD1. From germline, CDR1 is SGHKS and CDR2 YYEKEE (reference sequence). With V trimmed by 4 bases and J by 2 bases, 7 bases remained unmatched. The CDR3 runs to 15 residues.

This chain uses TRBV4-1 with TRBJ2-1; 8 positions match TRBD2. Germline V gene sequence: CDR1 MGHRA, CDR2 YSYEKL. The CDR3 is 18 amino acids. J lost 2 bases, V lost 1 base, and 10 bases had no gene match. CDR3 in DNA: TGCGCCAGCAGCCAAGTGAGTGACGGGGGGGCCGCCTACAATGAGCAGTTCTTC. Translating gives CASSQVSDGGAAYNEQFF.

This clone occurred once. The V and J genes are TRBV4-2 and TRBJ2-3; the match to TRBD2 covers 7 bases. The V segment lost 0 bases and the J segment 2 bases; nucleotides outside the gene matches: 2. Germline V gene sequence: CDR1 LGHNA, CDR2 YNFKEQ. The CDR3 consists of 15 residues. Here the CDR3 reads CASSQESGNTDTQYF. The CDR3 DNA follows: TGTGCCAGCAGCCAAGAAAGCGGGAACACAGATACGCAGTATTTT.

V and J are TRBV28 and TRBJ1-2; D is possibly TRBD1 (6 bases). This CDR3 has 11 residues. The V and J ends lost 5 bases and 7 bases respectively, with 8 bases between them. Germline V gene data show CDR1 as MDHEN and CDR2 as SYDVKM. CDR3 in amino acids: CASSQQGGYTF. In DNA, the CDR3 is TGTGCCAGCAGTCAACAGGGTGGCTACACCTTC.

V usage is TRBV18 and J usage is TRBJ1-1; unclear D gene. This CDR3 is built from 13 residues. V was cut by 3 bases and J by 3 bases, with 8 bases left in between. The V gene's germline CDR1 is KGHSH and CDR2 LQKENI. The CDR3 DNA follows: TGTGCCAGCTCACCTGCTGGGGACACTGAAGCTTTCTTT. Its translation is CASSPAGDTEAFF.

This sequence joins TRBV9 and TRBJ2-2; D is perhaps TRBD2 (6 bases). V shed 4 bases and J shed 7 bases, with 17 bases lying between them. The CDR3 loop spans 15 amino acids. Per germline, CDR1 SGDLS and CDR2 YYNGEE. The CDR3 is CASSPSGGMIGELFF. The CDR3 nucleotides read TGTGCCAGCAGCCCCTCCGGGGGAATGATCGGGGAGCTGTTTTTT.

J is TRBJ2-1 and V is TRBV10-3; D gene uncertain. This CDR3 region has 13 residues. The germline CDR1 and CDR2 sequences are ENHRY and SYGVKD. Trimming pared 0 bases from V and 9 bases from J, leaving 9 bases between. CDR3 sequence (DNA): TGTGCCATCAGTGAGTCCAGGAATTCTGAGCAGTTCTTC. This encodes CAISESRNSEQFF.

This clone has just a few counts. The rearrangement links TRBV28 to TRBJ2-7, with a tentative D call TRBD1 (6 bases). This CDR3 has 13 amino acids. Germline-derived CDR1 and CDR2 are MDHEN and SYDVKM. V dropped 11 bases and J dropped 0 bases, with 14 bases sitting between them. The CDR3 DNA reads TGTGCCGCTGGACAGACGCACTCCTACGAGCAGTACTTC. This codes for CAAGQTHSYEQYF.

The chain combines TRBV7-2 with TRBJ2-5; 8 nucleotides align to TRBD2. CDR1 is SGHTA and CDR2 is FQGNSA in the germline V gene. V lost 6 bases and J lost 4; bases outside the gene matches: 7. The CDR3 is 14 residues long. The CDR3 loop is CASRKGLAPETQYF. In DNA form, the CDR3 reads TGTGCCAGCAGAAAAGGACTAGCCCCAGAGACCCAGTACTTC.

This sequence joins TRBV10-3 and TRBJ2-1, with D possibly TRBD1 on 6 matching bases. Germline V gives CDR1 ENHRY, CDR2 SYGVKD. V was pared by 6 bases and J by 0 bases, with 12 bases between. The CDR3 is made up of 15 amino acids. The CDR3 is CAISQTDSSYNEQFF. The DNA for the CDR3 is TGTGCCATCAGCCAGACGGACAGCTCCTACAATGAGCAGTTCTTC.

This clone was picked up many times. The V call is TRBV7-2, the J call TRBJ1-6; 9 bases map to TRBD1. Trimming took 5 bases from V and 7 from J; bases not matched to a gene: 3. This CDR3 is built from 14 residues. Germline V gene data show CDR1 as SGHTA and CDR2 as FQGNSA. CDR3 sequence reads: CASSVTGGNSPLHF. CDR3 nucleotides: TGTGCCAGCAGCGTGACAGGGGGGAATTCACCCCTCCACTTT.

The V call is TRBV21-1, the J call TRBJ2-7; the table's D call, TRBD1, has no DNA check behind it. TRBV21-1 is deemed a pseudogene. This CDR3 contains 16 residues. CDR3 in amino acids: CASTSPRDKVPYEQYF. In nucleotides, the CDR3 is TGTGCCAGCACCTCTCCCAGGGATAAAGTCCCCTACGAGCAGTACTTC.

The rearrangement uses TRBV6-5 and TRBJ2-7; no definite D call. The CDR3 is 13 amino acids. V lost 4 bases, J lost 3 bases, and 10 bases lay in between. CDR1 and CDR2 from the germline V gene are MNHEY and SVGAGI. CDR3 coding DNA: TGTGCCAGCAGTTTAAAACACCTCTACGAGCAGTACTTC. Its protein is CASSLKHLYEQYF.

The chain recombines TRBV2 with TRBJ2-3; 7 bases are a match to TRBD1. The germline CDR1 and CDR2 sequences are SNHLY and FYNNEI. The length of the CDR3 is 14 residues. V gave up 8 bases and J gave up 0 bases; unmatched junction bases: 5. This chain's CDR3 is CASSRDSSTDTQYF. Here the CDR3 DNA reads TGTGCCAGCTCCCGGGACAGCAGCACAGATACGCAGTATTTT.

The chain links TRBV5-6 to TRBJ1-1; 8 nucleotides agree with TRBD1. Germline V gene data show CDR1 as SGHDT and CDR2 as YYEEEE. The trim removed 6 bases at V and 4 bases at J, leaving 11 bases unmatched. This CDR3 is built from 15 residues. CDR3 bases: TGTGCCAGCATATATGATCGAACAGGGGGCACTGAAGCTTTCTTT. Amino acid sequence: CASIYDRTGGTEAFF.

The chain combines TRBV27 with TRBJ1-2, with TRBD1 matching 9 bases. The CDR3 has 16 amino acids. The ends lost 0 bases at V and 6 bases at J; junction bases unmatched: 8. Germline V gene sequence: CDR1 MNHEY, CDR2 SMNVEV (reference sequence). The CDR3 protein is CASSLSQGASRHGYTF. In nucleotides, the CDR3 is TGTGCCAGCAGTTTATCACAGGGGGCGAGTAGGCATGGCTACACCTTC.

The chain has TRBV5-1 and TRBJ2-5; D unresolved. Germline V gene sequence: CDR1 SGHRS, CDR2 YFSETQ. The CDR3 has 13 residues. V was pared by 4 bases and J by 2 bases, with 9 bases between. CDR3 residues: CASSADIQETQYF. DNA of the CDR3: TGCGCCAGCAGCGCTGACATTCAAGAGACCCAGTACTTC.

This clone was seen once. This chain connects TRBV5-1 to TRBJ2-2, with D perhaps TRBD1 (6 bases). This CDR3 has 15 residues. Between the trimmed V and J ends, which lost 1 base and 4 bases, there was a span of 11 bases. Germline CDR1 and CDR2: SGHRS and YFSETQ. Written as DNA, the CDR3 is TGCGCCAGCAGCTTGACGGGCAGGGGCACCGGGGAGCTGTTTTTT. It is translated as CASSLTGRGTGELFF. The full variable domain, its missing parts supplied by reference TRBV5-1 and TRBJ2-2, is KAGVTQTPRYLIKTRGQQVTLSCSPISGHRSVSWYQQTPGQGLQFLFEYFSETQRNKGNFPGRFSGRQFSNSRSEMNVSTLELGDSALYLCASSLTGRGTGELFFGEGSRLTVL.

The J gene is TRBJ2-7, the V gene TRBV10-3, with D possibly matching TRBD2 (5 bases). The germline V gene has CDR1 ENHRY and CDR2 SYGVKD. The CDR3 covers 15 residues. Trimming removed 0 bases at V and 1 base at J, with 10 bases between. Here the CDR3 DNA reads TGTGCCATCAGTGAGTCACGGGGAAGGTCCTACGAGCAGTACTTC. As protein: CAISESRGRSYEQYF.

The gene calls are TRBV5-1 and TRBJ1-1; D perhaps matches TRBD1 (6 bases). CDR1 is SGHRS, CDR2 YFSETQ, per germline. V lost 4 bases, J lost 1 base, and 20 bases lay in between. CDR3 size: 17 residues. The CDR3 spells CASSPTTEQGRNTEAFF. CDR3 in DNA: TGCGCCAGCAGCCCGACGACGGAACAGGGACGGAACACTGAAGCTTTCTTT. The variable domain in full, with the rest retrieved from reference TRBV5-1 and TRBJ1-1, is KAGVTQTPRYLIKTRGQQVTLSCSPISGHRSVSWYQQTPGQGLQFLFEYFSETQRNKGNFPGRFSGRQFSNSRSEMNVSTLELGDSALYLCASSPTTEQGRNTEAFFGQGTRLTVV.

In its sample, this clone was seen once. The genes are TRBV5-1 and TRBJ2-2; D is ambiguous. This CDR3 has 13 residues. V shed 6 bases and J shed 1 base, with 7 bases lying between them. Germline lookup yields CDR1 SGHRS and CDR2 YFSETQ. This CDR3 is CASKTGNTGELFF. CDR3 DNA: TGCGCCAGCAAAACGGGGAACACCGGGGAGCTGTTTTTT.

This chain uses TRBV5-8 with TRBJ2-1, with D perhaps TRBD2 (6 bases). Germline V gene lookup returns CDR1 SGHTS and CDR2 YDEGEE. The germline V and J ends were trimmed by 3 bases and 6 bases, with 13 bases remaining between them. The CDR3 extends over 14 amino acids. CDR3 DNA sequence: TGTGCCAGCAGCTGGGACGGCGGGACCAATGAGCAGTTCTTC. Protein: CASSWDGGTNEQFF. Supplemented by reference TRBV5-8 and TRBJ2-1, the full variable domain reads EAGVTQSPTHLIKTRGQQATLRCSPISGHTSVYWYQQALGLGLQFLLWYDEGEERNRGNFPPRFSGRQFPNYSSELNVNALELEDSALYLCASSWDGGTNEQFFGPGTRLTVL.

In its sample, this clone was seen once. The rearrangement joins TRBV9 to TRBJ2-2; D ambiguous. CDR1 and CDR2 from the germline V gene are SGDLS and YYNGEE. V dropped 0 bases and J dropped 4 bases, with 7 bases sitting between them. The length of the CDR3 is 14 residues. The CDR3 is CASSVASGTGELFF. The CDR3 DNA reads TGTGCCAGCAGCGTAGCTTCGGGCACCGGGGAGCTGTTTTTT.

This chain links TRBV6-4 with TRBJ2-3; D call uncertain. Trimming shortened V by 5 bases and J by 4 bases, and 10 bases separated the two germline ends. CDR1 is MRHNA, CDR2 SNTAGT, per germline. This CDR3 is built from 13 residues. The CDR3 here is CASSRQASDTQYF. As DNA, the CDR3 is TGTGCCAGCAGTCGCCAGGCCTCAGATACGCAGTATTTT.

CDR3 loop: CASSTTGGDNEQYF. For the CDR3, the DNA is TGTGCCAGCAGCACGACAGGGGGAGATAACGAGCAGTACTTC. This rearrangement joins TRBV7-9 to TRBJ2-7; 9 nucleotides agree with TRBD1. Germline CDR1 is SEHNR and CDR2 is FQNEAQ (reference sequence). The CDR3 length is 14 residues. Losses at the gene ends were 5 bases for V and 5 bases for J; bases not matched to a gene: 7.

The rearrangement links TRBV6-1 to TRBJ1-1; tentative D call: TRBD1 (5 bases). Germline assignment: CDR1 MNHNS and CDR2 SASEGT. The CDR3 is 15 amino acids. Trimming pared 0 bases from V and 5 bases from J, leaving 13 bases between. The CDR3 DNA sequence: TGTGCCAGCAGTGAAGCTCTCAGGGAGGGGACTGAAGCTTTCTTT. This sequence encodes CASSEALREGTEAFF.

This chain connects TRBV4-1 to TRBJ1-2; TRBD1 is a possible D gene (6 bases). The CDR3 loop spans 14 amino acids. V lost 4 bases, J lost 8 bases, and 17 bases lay in between. Per the germline V gene, CDR1 is MGHRA and CDR2 is YSYEKL. The CDR3 sequence: CASSLVEGDGGYTF. The CDR3 nucleotides read TGCGCCAGCAGCCTCGTGGAGGGGGATGGGGGCTACACCTTC.